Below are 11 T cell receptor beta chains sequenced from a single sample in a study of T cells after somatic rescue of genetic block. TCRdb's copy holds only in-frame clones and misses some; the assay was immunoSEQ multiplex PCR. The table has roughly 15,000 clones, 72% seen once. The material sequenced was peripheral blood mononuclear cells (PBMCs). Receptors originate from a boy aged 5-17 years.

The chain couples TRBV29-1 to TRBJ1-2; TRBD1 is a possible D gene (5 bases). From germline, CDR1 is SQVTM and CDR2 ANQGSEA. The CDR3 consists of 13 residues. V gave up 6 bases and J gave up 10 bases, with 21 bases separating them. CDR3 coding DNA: TGCAGCGTGGGACCGGGTCGCATAGGAGACTACACCTTC. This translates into CSVGPGRIGDYTF.

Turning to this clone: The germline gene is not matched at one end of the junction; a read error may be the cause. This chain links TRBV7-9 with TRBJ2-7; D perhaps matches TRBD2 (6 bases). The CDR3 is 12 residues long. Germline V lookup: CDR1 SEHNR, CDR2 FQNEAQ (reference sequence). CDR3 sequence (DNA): TGTGCCAGCAGCTTAGCGGGGGGAGTACAGGACTTC. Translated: CASSLAGGVQDF.

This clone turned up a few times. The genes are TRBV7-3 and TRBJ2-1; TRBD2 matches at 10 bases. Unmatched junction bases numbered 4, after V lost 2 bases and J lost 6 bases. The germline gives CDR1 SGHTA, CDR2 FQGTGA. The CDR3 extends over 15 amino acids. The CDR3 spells CASSLRLAGVNEQFF. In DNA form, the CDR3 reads TGTGCCAGCAGCTTACGTCTAGCGGGAGTCAATGAGCAGTTCTTC.

The CDR3 coding sequence is TGCAGCGTTGAAGGCGCCTTTGGAGGACCCTCCTACGAGCAGTACTTC. Its translation is CSVEGAFGGPSYEQYF. This sequence joins TRBV29-1 and TRBJ2-7, with D possibly matching TRBD2 (5 bases). Germline CDR1 is SQVTM and CDR2 is ANQGSEA. Trimming pared 1 base from V and 0 bases from J, leaving 16 bases between. The CDR3 spans 16 residues.

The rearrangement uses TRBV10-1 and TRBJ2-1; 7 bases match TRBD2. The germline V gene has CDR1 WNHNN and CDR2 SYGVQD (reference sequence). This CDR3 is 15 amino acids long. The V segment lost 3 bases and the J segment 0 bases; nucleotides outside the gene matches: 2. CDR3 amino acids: CASSDPGGSYNEQFF. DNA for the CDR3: TGCGCCAGCAGTGACCCGGGGGGCTCCTACAATGAGCAGTTCTTC.

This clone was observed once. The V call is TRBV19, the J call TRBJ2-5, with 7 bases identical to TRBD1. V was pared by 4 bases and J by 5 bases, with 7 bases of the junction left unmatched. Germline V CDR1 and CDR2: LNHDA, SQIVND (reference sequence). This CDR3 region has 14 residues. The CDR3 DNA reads TGTGCCAGTAGTAACAGGGGCCCGAGGGAGACCCAGTACTTC. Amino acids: CASSNRGPRETQYF. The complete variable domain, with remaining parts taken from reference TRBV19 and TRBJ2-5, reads DGGITQSPKYLFRKEGQNVTLSCEQNLNHDAMYWYRQDPGQGLRLIYYSQIVNDFQKGDIAEGYSVSREKKESFPLTVTSAQKNPTAFYLCASSNRGPRETQYFGPGTRLLVL.

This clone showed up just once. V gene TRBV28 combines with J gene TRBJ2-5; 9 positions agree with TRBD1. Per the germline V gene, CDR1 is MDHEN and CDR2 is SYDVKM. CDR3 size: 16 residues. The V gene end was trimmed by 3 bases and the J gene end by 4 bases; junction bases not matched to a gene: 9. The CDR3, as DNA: TGTGCCAGCAGTTTCACCGGGACAGGGTTGGGAGAGACCCAGTACTTC. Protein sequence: CASSFTGTGLGETQYF.

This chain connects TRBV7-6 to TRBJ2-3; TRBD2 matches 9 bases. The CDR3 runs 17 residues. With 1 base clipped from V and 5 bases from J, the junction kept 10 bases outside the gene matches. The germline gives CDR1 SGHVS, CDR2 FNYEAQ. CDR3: CASSLVPRTSDGDTQYF. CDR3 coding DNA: TGTGCCAGCAGCTTAGTTCCCCGGACTAGCGACGGAGATACGCAGTATTTT.

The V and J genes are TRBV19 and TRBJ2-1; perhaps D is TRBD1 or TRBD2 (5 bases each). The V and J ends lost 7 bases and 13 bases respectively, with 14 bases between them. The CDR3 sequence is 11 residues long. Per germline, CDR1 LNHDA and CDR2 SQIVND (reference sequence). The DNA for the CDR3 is TGTGCCAGTAAGTCTTGGGGACCTCAGTTCTTC. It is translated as CASKSWGPQFF.

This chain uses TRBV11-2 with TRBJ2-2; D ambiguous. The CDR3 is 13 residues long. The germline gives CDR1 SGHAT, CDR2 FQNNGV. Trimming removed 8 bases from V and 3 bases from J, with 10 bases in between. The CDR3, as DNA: TGTGCCAGCCCCCTGGGATACACCGGGGAGCTGTTTTTT. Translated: CASPLGYTGELFF.

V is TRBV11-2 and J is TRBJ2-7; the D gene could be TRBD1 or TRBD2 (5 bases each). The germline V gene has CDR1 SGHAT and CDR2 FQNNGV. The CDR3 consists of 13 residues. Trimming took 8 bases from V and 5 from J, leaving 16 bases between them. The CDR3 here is CASRRDLLDEQYF. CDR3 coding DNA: TGTGCCAGCCGAAGGGACCTCCTAGACGAGCAGTACTTC. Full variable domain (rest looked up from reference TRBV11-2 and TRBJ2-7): EAGVAQSPRYKIIEKRQSVAFWCNPISGHATLYWYQQILGQGPKLLIQFQNNGVVDDSQLPKDRFSAERLKGVDSTLKIQPAKLEDSAVYLCASRRDLLDEQYFGPGTRLTVT.